This TCR beta chain was obtained from a study of blood T cell repertoires in COVID-19. Background on the study: Sample material is recorded as cDNA or gDNA derived from T cells, B-cell-depleted T cells, or PBMCs.

The CDR3 consists of 13 residues. V dropped 5 bases and J dropped 1 base, with 8 bases sitting between them. Per the germline V gene, CDR1 is SEHNR and CDR2 is FQNEAQ (reference sequence). Original processing notes: From reference gene primer amplification, estimates of nucleated cell counts were derived. Measured with immunoSEQ multiplex PCR; TCRdb has only the in-frame clones, and not every one. V and J calls and clone size are as listed in that table; D and trimming were resolved from the DNA. The sample records about 180,000 clones, roughly 88% being singletons. The sample comprised peripheral blood. This TCR came from a man aged 60-69 years with acute or convalescent COVID-19. The chain recombines TRBV7-9 with TRBJ1-1; D is perhaps TRBD1 (6 bases). The CDR3 region is CASSQDRNTEAFF. CDR3 coding DNA: TGTGCCAGCAGCCAGGACAGGAACACTGAAGCTTTCTTT.